This TCR beta chain was observed in a study of T cell responses to AZD1222 COVID-19 vaccine. Study-wide findings and caveats: Repertoire samples came only from after the peak T cell response. Spike-specific TCR breadth and depth rose after two AZD1222 doses. Baseline serology detected seropositivity in only six AZD1222 recipients. It should be noted that donors were predominantly white British and more often female, and clonal diversity was possibly underestimated.

This CDR3 has 16 residues. V trimming: 1 base; J trimming: 5 bases; junction bases outside the gene matches: 7. CDR1 and CDR2 from the germline V gene are SGHTA and FQGNSA. This table comes from immunoSEQ multiplex PCR, and its TCRdb copy is limited to in-frame clones, with some not included. The data contain approximately 120,000 clones, about 90% of them singletons. As to this clone: What it binds is not known.

The TCR was taken from an adult who received the AZD1222 COVID-19 vaccine. Sequencing used peripheral blood, obtained 28 days after the second AZD1222 dose. This rearrangement joins TRBV7-2 to TRBJ2-7, with TRBD2 identical over 11 bases. The CDR3 reads CASSLVPTSGSHEQYF. CDR3 bases: TGTGCCAGCAGCTTAGTTCCCACTAGCGGGAGTCACGAGCAGTACTTC.